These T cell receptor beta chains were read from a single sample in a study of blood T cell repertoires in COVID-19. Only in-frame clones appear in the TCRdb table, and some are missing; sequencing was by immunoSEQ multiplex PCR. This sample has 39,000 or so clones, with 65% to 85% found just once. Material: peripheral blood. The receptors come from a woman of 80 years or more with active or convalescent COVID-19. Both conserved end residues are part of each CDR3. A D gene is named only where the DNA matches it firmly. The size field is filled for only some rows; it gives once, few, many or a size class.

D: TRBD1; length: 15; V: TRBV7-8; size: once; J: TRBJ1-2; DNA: TGTGCCAGCAGCTTAGCAGGGGGCAGAGACTATGGCTACACCTTC; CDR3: CASSLAGGRDYGYTF
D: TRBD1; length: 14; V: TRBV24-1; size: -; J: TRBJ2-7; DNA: TGTGCCACCAGCCCGGGACAGGGGGTTCGCGAGCAGTACTTC; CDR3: CATSPGQGVREQYF
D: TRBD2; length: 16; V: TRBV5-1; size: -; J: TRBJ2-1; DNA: TGCGCCAGCAGCTTGGGTGGGGGACTAGACTACAATGAGCAGTTCTTC; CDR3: CASSLGGGLDYNEQFF
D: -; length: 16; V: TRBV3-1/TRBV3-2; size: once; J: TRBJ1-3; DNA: TGTGCCAGCAGCCAAGTTTACACAGGGTCAGGAAACACCATATATTTT; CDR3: CASSQVYTGSGNTIYF
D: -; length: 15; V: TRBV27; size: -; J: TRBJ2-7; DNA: TGTGCCAGCAGTTTAATAGCGGCGGCATCCTACGAGCAGTACTTC; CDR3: CASSLIAAASYEQYF
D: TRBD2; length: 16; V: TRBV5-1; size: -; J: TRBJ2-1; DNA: TGCGCCAGCAGCTCACTAGCGGGAGGGTCCTACAATGAGCAGTTCTTC; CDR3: CASSSLAGGSYNEQFF
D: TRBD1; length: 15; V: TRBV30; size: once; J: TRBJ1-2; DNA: TGTGCCTGGAGTATAGGGACAGGCCAATACTATGGCTACACCTTC; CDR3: CAWSIGTGQYYGYTF
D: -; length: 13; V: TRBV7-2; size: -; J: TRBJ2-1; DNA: TGTGCCAGCAGTCCGGGACTTAGGAATGAGCAGTTCTTC; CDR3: CASSPGLRNEQFF
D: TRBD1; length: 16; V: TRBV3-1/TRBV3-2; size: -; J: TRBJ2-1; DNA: TGTGCCAGCAGCCCCCGGGACAGGTTGAATGTGTTTGAGCAGTTCTTC; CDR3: CASSPRDRLNVFEQFF
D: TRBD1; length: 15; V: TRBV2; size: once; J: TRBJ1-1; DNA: TGTGCCAGCAGCGGACAGGGGGCGTTTTTGGCTGAAGCTTTCTTT; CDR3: CASSGQGAFLAEAFF
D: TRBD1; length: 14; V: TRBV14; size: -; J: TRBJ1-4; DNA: TGTGCCAGCAGCCTTCGGACAGGAAGGGAAAAACTGTTTTTT; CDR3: CASSLRTGREKLFF
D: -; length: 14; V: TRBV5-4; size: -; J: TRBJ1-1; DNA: TGTGCCAGCAGTTTGGAACAGGGTGTCACTGAAGCTTTCTTT; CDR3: CASSLEQGVTEAFF
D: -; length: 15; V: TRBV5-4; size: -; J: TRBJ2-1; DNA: TGTGCCAGCAGCTCCCTTACTAGGAACGACAATGAGCAGTTCTTC; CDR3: CASSSLTRNDNEQFF
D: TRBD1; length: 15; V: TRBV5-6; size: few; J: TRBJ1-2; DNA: TGTGCCAGCCTATACGCTATGACAGGGAACTATGGCTACACCTTC; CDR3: CASLYAMTGNYGYTF
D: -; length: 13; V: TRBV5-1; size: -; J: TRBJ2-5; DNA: TGCGCCAGCAGCTTCGGGGGTGAAGAGACCCAGTACTTC; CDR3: CASSFGGEETQYF
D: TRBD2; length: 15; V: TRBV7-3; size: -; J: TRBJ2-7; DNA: TGTGCCAGCAGCCAAACGGGAGGGCGGGCCCACGAGCAGTACTTC; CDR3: CASSQTGGRAHEQYF
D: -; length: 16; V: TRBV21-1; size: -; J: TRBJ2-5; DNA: TGTGCCAGGCGCCCGGGACAGGGAAACTTGTTCGAGACCCAGTACTTC; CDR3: CARRPGQGNLFETQYF